This TCR beta chain was sequenced in a study of cytomegalovirus exposure and HLA in healthy donors. PCR used 60 Vbeta primers and 13 Jbeta primers. Repertoires were generated with immunoSEQ multiplex PCR, while TCRdb's copy carries only in-frame clones and drops some. The sample shows roughly 80,000 clones, approximately 62% of them seen only once. Concerning this clone: Antigen unknown.

The study's findings and limits: Researchers reported in a later analysis that common viral pathogens appeared linked to several top clusters.

The clonotype was recovered from a male donor in good health and CMV-seropositive. The material sequenced was PBMCs.

Here the CDR3 reads CASSLYRGEHYEQYF. Written as DNA, the CDR3 is TGTGCCAGCAGTTTATACCGGGGGGAACACTACGAGCAGTACTTC. V and J are TRBV6-1 and TRBJ2-7; 7 nucleotides line up with TRBD2. Germline V gene data show CDR1 as MNHNS and CDR2 as SASEGT. This CDR3 is 15 amino acids long. The ends lost 5 bases at V and 3 bases at J; junction bases unmatched: 10.